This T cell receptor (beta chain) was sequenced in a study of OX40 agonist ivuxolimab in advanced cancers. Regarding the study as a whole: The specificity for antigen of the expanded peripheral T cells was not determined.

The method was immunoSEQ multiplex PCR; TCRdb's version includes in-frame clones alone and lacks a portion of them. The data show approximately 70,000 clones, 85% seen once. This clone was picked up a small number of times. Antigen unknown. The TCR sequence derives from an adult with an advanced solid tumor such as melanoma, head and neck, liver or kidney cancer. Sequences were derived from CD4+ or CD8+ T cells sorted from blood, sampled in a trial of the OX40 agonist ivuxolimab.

This CDR3 is CASNLKDRDQPQHF. The CDR3 DNA is TGTGCCAGCAACCTAAAGGACAGGGATCAGCCCCAGCATTTT. The chain has TRBV2 and TRBJ1-5, with 8 bases aligning to TRBD1. The CDR3 contains 14 residues. J lost 5 bases, V lost 7 bases, and 7 bases had no gene match. Per the germline V gene, CDR1 is SNHLY and CDR2 is FYNNEI. Full variable domain (missing parts from reference TRBV2 and TRBJ1-5): EPEVTQTPSHQVTQMGQEVILRCVPISNHLYFYWYRQILGQKVEFLVSFYNNEISEKSEIFDDQFSVERPDGSNFTLKIRSTKLEDSAMYFCASNLKDRDQPQHFGDGTRLSIL.